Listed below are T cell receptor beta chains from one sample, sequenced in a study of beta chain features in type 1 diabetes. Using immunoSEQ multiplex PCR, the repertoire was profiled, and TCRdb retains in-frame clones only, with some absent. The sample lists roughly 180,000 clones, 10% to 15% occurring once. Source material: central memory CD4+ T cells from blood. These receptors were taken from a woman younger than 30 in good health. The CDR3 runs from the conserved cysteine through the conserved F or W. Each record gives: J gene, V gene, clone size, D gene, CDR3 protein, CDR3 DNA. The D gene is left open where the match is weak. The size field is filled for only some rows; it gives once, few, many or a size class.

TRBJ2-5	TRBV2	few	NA	CASSEITVKETQYF	TGTGCCAGCAGTGAAATAACAGTCAAAGAGACCCAGTACTTC
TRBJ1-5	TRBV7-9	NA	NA	CASSPQGPRANQPQHF	TGTGCCAGCAGCCCCCAGGGGCCGAGAGCTAATCAGCCCCAGCATTTT
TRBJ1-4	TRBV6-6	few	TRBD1	CASRRDRGGTNEKLFF	TGTGCCAGCAGACGGGACAGGGGCGGAACTAATGAAAAACTGTTTTTT
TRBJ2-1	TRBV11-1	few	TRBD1	CASSLNPPGQYDNEQFF	TGTGCCAGCAGCTTAAATCCCCCGGGACAGTACGACAATGAGCAGTTCTTC
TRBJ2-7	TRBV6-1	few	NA	CASSLSQEYEQYF	TGTGCCAGCAGTTTATCACAGGAGTACGAGCAGTACTTC
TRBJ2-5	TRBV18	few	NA	CASSPNQGQETQYF	TGTGCCAGCTCACCGAACCAGGGTCAAGAGACCCAGTACTTC
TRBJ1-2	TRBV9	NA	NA	CASSERAGYGYTF	TGTGCCAGCAGCGAACGGGCAGGGTATGGCTACACCTTC
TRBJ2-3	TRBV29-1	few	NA	CSVERQGTDTQYF	TGCAGCGTTGAACGCCAGGGCACAGATACGCAGTATTTT
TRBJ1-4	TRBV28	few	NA	CATGTRLIPREEKLFF	TGTGCCACTGGGACGCGATTAATACCGCGGGAAGAAAAACTGTTTTTT
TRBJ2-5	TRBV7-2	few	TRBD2	CASSLRGERETQYF	TGTGCCAGCAGCTTGCGGGGGGAGCGAGAGACCCAGTACTTC
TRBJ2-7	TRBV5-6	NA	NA	CASSPGGGEQYF	TGTGCCAGCAGCCCGGGGGGCGGGGAGCAGTACTTC
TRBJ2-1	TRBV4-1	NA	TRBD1	CASSQAAGTGGAEQFF	TGCGCCAGCAGCCAAGCGGCCGGGACAGGGGGCGCCGAGCAGTTCTTC
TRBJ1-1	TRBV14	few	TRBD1	CASSKQGYTEAFF	TGTGCCAGCAGCAAACAGGGGTACACTGAAGCTTTCTTT
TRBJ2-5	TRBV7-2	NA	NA	CASSMGRGGTETQYF	TGTGCCAGCAGCATGGGTCGAGGGGGAACGGAGACCCAGTACTTC
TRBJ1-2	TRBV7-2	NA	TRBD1	CASSFPGGYGYTF	TGTGCCAGCAGCTTTCCAGGGGGCTATGGCTACACCTTC
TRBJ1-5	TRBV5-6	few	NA	CASSLGRGQPQHF	TGTGCCAGCAGCTTGGGAAGGGGACAGCCCCAGCATTTT
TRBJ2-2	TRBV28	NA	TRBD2	CASKSAGVDTGELFF	TGTGCCAGCAAGTCCGCGGGAGTTGACACCGGGGAGCTGTTTTTT
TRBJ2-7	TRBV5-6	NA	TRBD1	CASSQDRGYYEQYF	TGTGCCAGCAGCCAGGACAGGGGGTACTACGAGCAGTACTTC
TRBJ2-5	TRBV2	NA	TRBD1	CASSRDRAETQYF	TGTGCCAGCAGCCGGGACAGGGCTGAGACCCAGTACTTC
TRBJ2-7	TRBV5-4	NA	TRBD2	CASSRQAGGSMEQYF	TGTGCCAGCAGCCGCCAAGCGGGAGGCTCTATGGAGCAGTACTTC
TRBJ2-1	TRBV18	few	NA	CASSPENNEQFF	TGTGCCAGCTCACCGGAGAACAATGAGCAGTTCTTC
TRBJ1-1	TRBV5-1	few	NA	CASSLSSLNTEAFF	TGCGCCAGCAGCTTGTCTAGTTTGAACACTGAAGCTTTCTTT
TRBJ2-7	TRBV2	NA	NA	CASSESARSYEQYF	TGTGCCAGCAGTGAATCCGCGCGCTCCTACGAGCAGTACTTC
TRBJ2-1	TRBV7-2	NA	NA	CASRVGGPSYNEQFF	TGTGCCAGCAGAGTCGGGGGGCCGTCCTACAATGAGCAGTTCTTC
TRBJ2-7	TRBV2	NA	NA	CASTPSFSYEQYF	TGTGCCAGCACCCCTAGCTTTTCCTACGAGCAGTACTTC
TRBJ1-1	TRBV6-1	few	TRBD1	CASSEMGQGAAFF	TGTGCCAGCAGTGAAATGGGACAGGGAGCAGCTTTCTTT
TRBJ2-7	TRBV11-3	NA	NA	CASSSEGPGNYEQYF	TGTGCCAGCAGCTCAGAGGGGCCAGGGAACTACGAGCAGTACTTC
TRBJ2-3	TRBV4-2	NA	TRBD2	CASSPSGTSGYTDTQYF	TGTGCCAGCAGCCCATCTGGGACTAGCGGTTACACAGATACGCAGTATTTT
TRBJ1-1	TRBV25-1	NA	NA	CASSGQGPRAFF	TGTGCCAGCAGTGGGCAGGGCCCGAGAGCTTTCTTT
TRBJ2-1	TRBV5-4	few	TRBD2	CASSSEGLEGNDEQFF	TGTGCCAGCAGCAGTGAGGGACTAGAAGGGAACGATGAGCAGTTCTTC
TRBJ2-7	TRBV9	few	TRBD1	CASSGGVPGQGLYEQYF	TGTGCCAGCAGCGGTGGAGTACCGGGACAGGGATTGTACGAGCAGTACTTC
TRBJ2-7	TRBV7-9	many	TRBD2	CASSLLSSGSYEQYF	TGTGCCAGCAGCTTACTGTCTAGCGGCTCCTACGAGCAGTACTTC
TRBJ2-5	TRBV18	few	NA	CASSSRRMGETQYF	TGTGCCAGCTCCTCTAGGAGGATGGGAGAGACCCAGTACTTC
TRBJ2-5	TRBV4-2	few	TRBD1	CASSQGQGEVTQYF	TGTGCCAGCAGCCAAGGACAGGGGGAAGTGACCCAGTACTTC
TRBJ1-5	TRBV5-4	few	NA	CASGVGGSNQPQHF	TGTGCCAGCGGGGTGGGAGGAAGCAATCAGCCCCAGCATTTT
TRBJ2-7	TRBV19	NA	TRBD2	CASGLAGYSSSYEQYF	TGTGCCAGTGGCCTAGCGGGATACTCCAGCTCCTACGAGCAGTACTTC
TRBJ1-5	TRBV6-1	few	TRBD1	CASRYATGDNQPQHF	TGTGCCAGCAGGTACGCGACAGGGGACAATCAGCCCCAGCATTTT
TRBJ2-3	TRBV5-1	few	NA	CASSPSTDTQYF	TGCGCCAGCAGCCCCTCCACAGATACGCAGTATTTT
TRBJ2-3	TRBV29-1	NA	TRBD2	CSTMTSRNTDTQYF	TGCAGCACTATGACTAGCCGAAACACAGATACGCAGTATTTT
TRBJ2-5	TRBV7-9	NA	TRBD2	CASSRKGLLAGGPGTQYF	TGTGCCAGCAGCCGAAAAGGGTTATTAGCGGGAGGGCCGGGGACCCAGTACTTC
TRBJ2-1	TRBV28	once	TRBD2	CASSLGLAVYNEQFF	TGTGCCAGCAGTTTGGGACTAGCTGTCTACAATGAGCAGTTCTTC
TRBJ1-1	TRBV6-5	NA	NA	CASSSSGTEAFF	TGTGCCAGCAGCTCCTCGGGTACTGAAGCTTTCTTT
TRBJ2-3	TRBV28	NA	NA	CASSPSGGGAADTQYF	TGTGCCAGCAGCCCCTCCGGAGGGGGCGCGGCAGATACGCAGTATTTT
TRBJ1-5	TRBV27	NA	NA	CASSRQSSNQPQHF	TGTGCCAGCAGTAGACAGAGTAGCAATCAGCCCCAGCATTTT
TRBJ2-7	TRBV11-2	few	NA	CASSPLTSYYEQYF	TGTGCCAGCAGCCCACTGACTAGTTACTACGAGCAGTACTTC
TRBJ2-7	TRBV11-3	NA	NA	CASSAGFGSYEQYF	TGTGCCAGCAGCGCAGGGTTCGGCTCCTACGAGCAGTACTTC
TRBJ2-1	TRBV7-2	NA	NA	CASSLARNEQFF	TGTGCCAGCAGCTTAGCGCGGAATGAGCAGTTCTTC
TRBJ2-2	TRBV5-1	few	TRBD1	CATQTGGTGELFF	TGCGCCACCCAGACAGGGGGTACCGGGGAGCTGTTTTTT